This T cell receptor (beta chain) was observed in a study of OX40 agonist ivuxolimab in advanced cancers. About the research overall: Ivuxolimab, an agonist antibody against OX40 (CD134), was given to patients. Aged roughly 23 to 79 with a mean of approximately 60 years, they were around 79% male.

Of note for this clone: Its antigen is unidentified.

TCRdb's copy holds only in-frame clones and misses some; the assay was immunoSEQ multiplex PCR. This sample has 52,000 or so clones, with roughly 83% found just once. The CDR3 consists of 16 residues. Trimming removed 1 base from V and 7 bases from J; junction bases left unmatched: 8. CDR1 is SGHVS and CDR2 is FQNEAQ in the germline V gene. Overall study results and limits: The study found that CD8+ T cells averaged more expanded clones than CD4+.

The source material was CD4+ or CD8+ T cells sorted from blood, sampled in a trial of the OX40 agonist ivuxolimab. The chain recombines TRBV7-8 with TRBJ2-1; the match to TRBD2 covers 9 bases. The sequence was collected from an adult with an advanced solid tumor such as melanoma, head and neck, liver or kidney cancer. CDR3 in DNA: TGTGCCAGCAGCTTAGGGGTGGCGGGAGGGCGGAATGAGCAGTTCTTC. Amino acids: CASSLGVAGGRNEQFF.